The 25 T cell receptor beta chains below all came from one sample that was sequenced in a study of blood T cell repertoires in COVID-19. Data came from immunoSEQ multiplex PCR; TCRdb stores just in-frame clones and leaves some out. The sample consists of fewer than 250,000 clones, around 83% of them appearing once. The sample taken for sequencing was PBMCs or T cells enriched from blood (not recorded which). The receptors were gathered from a woman aged 25 to 45 who had been exposed to COVID-19.

This clone has more than one count but fewer than ten. J is TRBJ2-5 and V is TRBV28; 7 bases line up with TRBD1. Germline V gene sequence: CDR1 MDHEN, CDR2 SYDVKM. This CDR3 is 12 amino acids long. Germline trimming cut 4 bases from V and 4 bases from J; bases unmatched to any gene: 0. Written as DNA, the CDR3 is TGTGCCAGCAGTTCAGGGGGAGAGACCCAGTACTTC. It encodes CASSSGGETQYF. The variable domain in full, completed from reference TRBV28 and TRBJ2-5, reads DVKVTQSSRYLVKRTGEKVFLECVQDMDHENMFWYRQDPGLGLRLIYFSYDVKMKEKGDIPEGYSVSREKKERFSLILESASTNQTSMYLCASSSGGETQYFGPGTRLLVL.

V is TRBV27 and J is TRBJ1-2, with 7 nucleotides matching TRBD1. Unmatched junction bases numbered 19, after V lost 8 bases and J lost 7 bases. The CDR3 spans 16 residues. Looked up from germline, CDR1 is MNHEY and CDR2 is SMNVEV (reference sequence). Here the CDR3 DNA reads TGTGCCAGCCGCGAGACAGGGATGGGCAGGACGGCTGGCTACACCTTC. Protein product: CASRETGMGRTAGYTF.

The rearrangement uses TRBV2 and TRBJ2-3; 9 bases are shared with TRBD1. The CDR3 is 15 residues long. Germline CDR1 reads SNHLY; CDR2 reads FYNNEI. Trimming at V came to 4 bases and at J to 8 bases, leaving 10 bases not matched to a gene. The CDR3 protein is CASSASQGARSTQYF. CDR3 nucleotides: TGTGCCAGCAGTGCTTCACAGGGGGCGCGTTCTACGCAGTATTTT.

V usage is TRBV30 and J usage is TRBJ1-5; 8 bases match TRBD1. The CDR3 consists of 15 residues. Trimming cost V 1 base and J 3 bases; bases outside gene matches: 5. Germline V CDR1 and CDR2: GTSNPN, SVGIG (reference sequence). This CDR3 is CAWSGTGTFNQPQHF. The DNA of the CDR3 is TGTGCCTGGAGTGGGACAGGGACCTTCAATCAGCCCCAGCATTTT.

The gene calls are TRBV4-3 and TRBJ2-1, with 10 bases identical to TRBD2. Losses at the gene ends were 0 bases for V and 5 bases for J; bases not matched to a gene: 7. Germline CDR1 LGHNA, CDR2 YSLEER. There are 17 residues in the CDR3. The CDR3 bases are TGCGCCAGCAGCCAAGATGGTGGAAGCGGGGGGGACAATGAGCAGTTCTTC. Its translation: CASSQDGGSGGDNEQFF.

The rearrangement links TRBV29-1 to TRBJ2-5, with D possibly being TRBD1 (5 bases). Germline lookup yields CDR1 SQVTM and CDR2 ANQGSEA. CDR3 length: 13 amino acids. The V gene lost 1 base and the J gene lost 5 bases, with 11 bases spanning the gap. For the CDR3, the DNA is TGCAGCGTTGAAGCTTCAGGGTATGAGACCCAGTACTTC. Translating gives CSVEASGYETQYF.

This chain connects TRBV2 to TRBJ2-1; 12 nucleotides match TRBD2. This CDR3 comprises 18 residues. V trimming: 8 bases; J trimming: 6 bases; junction bases outside the gene matches: 17. Looked up from germline, CDR1 is SNHLY and CDR2 is FYNNEI. The CDR3 loop is CASDDGASGGVNSNEQFF. The CDR3 coding sequence is TGTGCCAGCGACGACGGGGCTAGCGGGGGGGTCAATTCCAATGAGCAGTTCTTC. Based on the CDR3 plus reference TRBV2 and TRBJ2-1, the full variable domain is EPEVTQTPSHQVTQMGQEVILRCVPISNHLYFYWYRQILGQKVEFLVSFYNNEISEKSEIFDDQFSVERPDGSNFTLKIRSTKLEDSAMYFCASDDGASGGVNSNEQFFGPGTRLTVL.

The genes are TRBV5-6 and TRBJ1-2; the match to TRBD1 covers 7 bases. The CDR3 extends over 16 amino acids. V lost 4 bases, J lost 1 base, and 10 bases stayed unmatched. Germline V lookup: CDR1 SGHDT, CDR2 YYEEEE. In DNA form, the CDR3 reads TGTGCCAGCAGCCCGGTCACAGGGGTCCGTAACTATGGCTACACCTTC. Protein sequence: CASSPVTGVRNYGYTF. Filled out from reference TRBV5-6 and TRBJ1-2, the complete variable domain reads DAGVTQSPTHLIKTRGQQVTLRCSPKSGHDTVSWYQQALGQGPQFIFQYYEEEERQRGNFPDRFSGHQFPNYSSELNVNALLLGDSALYLCASSPVTGVRNYGYTFGSGTRLTVV.

This chain joins TRBV9 and TRBJ1-2; perhaps TRBD1 as D (5 bases). Germline CDR1 is SGDLS and CDR2 is YYNGEE. The CDR3 has 14 residues. V shed 2 bases and J shed 3 bases, with 11 bases lying between them. The CDR3 is CASSVLTGDYGYTF. CDR3 nucleotide sequence: TGTGCCAGCAGCGTCCTCACGGGGGACTATGGCTACACCTTC.

The sample holds one count of this clone. The chain carries TRBV7-9 and TRBJ1-5; 9 bases are shared with TRBD1. V shed 4 bases and J 8 bases; nucleotides not matched to a gene: 9. The CDR3 extends over 15 amino acids. Germline values: CDR1 SEHNR, CDR2 FQNEAQ (reference sequence). The CDR3 spells CASSYGTGTGEPQHF. The CDR3 region has the DNA TGTGCCAGCAGCTACGGGACAGGGACTGGGGAGCCCCAGCATTTT.

This sequence joins TRBV3-1 (or the pseudogene TRBV3-2) and TRBJ1-1; D is undetermined. The ends were cut back, 1 base at V and 6 bases at J, with 9 bases in the middle. Germline V CDR1 and CDR2: LGHDT, YNNKEL (reference sequence). This CDR3 region has 13 residues. CDR3 loop: CASSQVGEPEAFF. The CDR3 DNA follows: TGTGCCAGCAGCCAAGTGGGAGAACCTGAAGCTTTCTTT.

The chain has TRBV29-1 and TRBJ1-1; maybe TRBD1 (5 bases). Germline V gene lookup returns CDR1 SQVTM and CDR2 ANQGSEA. Trimming removed 1 base at V and 4 bases at J, with 16 bases between. This CDR3 region has 15 residues. The DNA of the CDR3 is TGCAGCGTTGAAGGCGGGACTCCATCAGGCACTGAAGCTTTCTTT. This codes for CSVEGGTPSGTEAFF.

V usage is TRBV7-9 and J usage is TRBJ2-7, with 10 bases that match TRBD1. This CDR3 has 16 residues. In germline, CDR1 is SEHNR, CDR2 FQNEAQ (reference sequence). The junction had 11 bases not matched to a gene; V was cut back by 5 bases and J by 4 bases. The CDR3 spells CASSPPRRQGAYEQYF. The CDR3 DNA is TGTGCCAGCAGCCCACCCCGAAGACAGGGGGCTTACGAGCAGTACTTC. The whole variable domain, filled in from reference TRBV7-9 and TRBJ2-7, reads DTGVSQNPRHKITKRGQNVTFRCDPISEHNRLYWYRQTLGQGPEFLTYFQNEAQLEKSRLLSDRFSAERPKGSFSTLEIQRTEQGDSAMYLCASSPPRRQGAYEQYFGPGTRLTVT.

This clone was seen just once. DNA for the CDR3: TGCGCCAGCAGCGTGGACGGGGTCTCTGGAAACACCATATATTTT. The encoded protein is CASSVDGVSGNTIYF. The genes are TRBV5-1 and TRBJ1-3, with D unresolved. V shed 4 bases and J shed 0 bases, with 11 bases lying between them. The CDR3 consists of 15 residues. Per germline, CDR1 SGHRS and CDR2 YFSETQ. Looking up the rest from reference TRBV5-1 and TRBJ1-3 gives the full variable domain: KAGVTQTPRYLIKTRGQQVTLSCSPISGHRSVSWYQQTPGQGLQFLFEYFSETQRNKGNFPGRFSGRQFSNSRSEMNVSTLELGDSALYLCASSVDGVSGNTIYFGEGSWLTVV.

The J gene is TRBJ2-3, the V gene TRBV19, with 7 bases lining up with TRBD2. The CDR3 is 14 amino acids. Losses at the gene ends were 6 bases for V and 3 bases for J; bases not matched to a gene: 6. Germline V gene lookup returns CDR1 LNHDA and CDR2 SQIVND (reference sequence). The CDR3 loop is CASSATGGTDTQYF. The DNA of the CDR3 is TGTGCCAGTAGCGCTACGGGGGGTACAGATACGCAGTATTTT. Full variable domain (rest looked up from reference TRBV19 and TRBJ2-3): DGGITQSPKYLFRKEGQNVTLSCEQNLNHDAMYWYRQDPGQGLRLIYYSQIVNDFQKGDIAEGYSVSREKKESFPLTVTSAQKNPTAFYLCASSATGGTDTQYFGPGTRLTVL.

The genes are TRBV29-1 and TRBJ2-7; 7 nucleotides match TRBD1. V was pared by 5 bases and J by 4 bases, with 2 bases of the junction left unmatched. CDR1 and CDR2 from the germline V gene are SQVTM and ANQGSEA. This CDR3 region has 11 residues. CDR3 in amino acids: CSVLTGYEQYF. For the CDR3, the DNA is TGCAGCGTTTTGACAGGGTACGAGCAGTACTTC.

This CDR3 is CASPLTGFYGYTF. In nucleotides, the CDR3 is TGTGCCTCCCCCTTAACAGGGTTCTATGGCTACACCTTC. The chain combines TRBV30 with TRBJ1-2; TRBD1 might be the D (6 bases). Germline V gene lookup returns CDR1 GTSNPN and CDR2 SVGIG (reference sequence). There are 13 residues in the CDR3. The V gene lost 7 bases and the J gene lost 4 bases, with 16 bases spanning the gap.

The chain couples TRBV5-8 to TRBJ2-5, with 8 bases lining up with TRBD1. Germline V gene data show CDR1 as SGHTS and CDR2 as YDEGEE. The length of the CDR3 is 15 residues. Unmatched junction bases numbered 3, after V lost 0 bases and J lost 2 bases. The CDR3 spells CASSLGTGNQETQYF. The CDR3 nucleotides are TGTGCCAGCAGCTTGGGGACAGGGAATCAAGAGACCCAGTACTTC. The whole variable domain, filled in from reference TRBV5-8 and TRBJ2-5, reads EAGVTQSPTHLIKTRGQQATLRCSPISGHTSVYWYQQALGLGLQFLLWYDEGEERNRGNFPPRFSGRQFPNYSSELNVNALELEDSALYLCASSLGTGNQETQYFGPGTRLLVL.

V is TRBV23-1 and J is TRBJ1-1, with TRBD1 matching over 7 bases. TRBV23-1 carries the ORF label, with uncertain function. The length of the CDR3 is 14 residues. V shed 9 bases, J shed 1 base, and the junction held 8 bases outside the gene matches. The CDR3, as DNA: TGCGCCAGGCTGAACCGACAGGGGAACACTGAAGCTTTCTTT. Protein product: CARLNRQGNTEAFF.

The chain is built from TRBV5-1 and TRBJ1-6, with 8 bases that match TRBD1. V dropped 6 bases and J dropped 4; count of bases not matched to a gene: 9. There are 16 residues in the CDR3. In germline, CDR1 is SGHRS, CDR2 YFSETQ. The CDR3 loop is CASTTGGDFYNSPLHF. In DNA form, the CDR3 reads TGCGCCAGCACCACAGGGGGGGATTTTTATAATTCACCCCTCCACTTT. Looking up the rest from reference TRBV5-1 and TRBJ1-6 gives the full variable domain: KAGVTQTPRYLIKTRGQQVTLSCSPISGHRSVSWYQQTPGQGLQFLFEYFSETQRNKGNFPGRFSGRQFSNSRSEMNVSTLELGDSALYLCASTTGGDFYNSPLHFGNGTRLTVT.

V is TRBV6-5 and J is TRBJ1-2; D is possibly TRBD1 (6 bases). V was cut by 4 bases and J by 1 base, with 16 bases left in between. The CDR3 is 16 amino acids. Per germline, CDR1 MNHEY and CDR2 SVGAGI. The CDR3 reads CASSSSAGVNNYGYTF. The CDR3 DNA sequence: TGTGCCAGCAGTTCCTCTGCAGGGGTTAATAACTATGGCTACACCTTC.

This clone was found a few times. V gene TRBV19 combines with J gene TRBJ2-7, with D possibly TRBD2 on 5 matching bases. CDR1 LNHDA and CDR2 SQIVND come from the germline V gene (reference sequence). The length of the CDR3 is 15 residues. V lost 2 bases to trimming and J lost 3 bases, with 14 bases between them. CDR3 DNA sequence: TGTGCCAGTAGTATAAGTCCGGGAAGCAACTACGAGCAGTACTTC. It codes for CASSISPGSNYEQYF.

This chain connects TRBV2 to TRBJ1-5; the D is unclear. The germline V and J ends were trimmed by 11 bases and 4 bases, with 15 bases remaining between them. CDR1 and CDR2 from the germline V gene are SNHLY and FYNNEI. The CDR3 loop spans 13 amino acids. This CDR3 reads CAGSSFPNQPQHF. CDR3 nucleotide sequence: TGTGCCGGTAGTTCTTTCCCTAATCAGCCCCAGCATTTT. Full variable domain (outside the CDR3, taken from reference TRBV2 and TRBJ1-5): EPEVTQTPSHQVTQMGQEVILRCVPISNHLYFYWYRQILGQKVEFLVSFYNNEISEKSEIFDDQFSVERPDGSNFTLKIRSTKLEDSAMYFCAGSSFPNQPQHFGDGTRLSIL.

The chain links TRBV29-1 to TRBJ1-1, with TRBD1 identical over 7 bases. Germline trimming cut 6 bases from V and 0 bases from J; bases unmatched to any gene: 7. The CDR3 runs 14 residues. CDR1 and CDR2 from the germline V gene are SQVTM and ANQGSEA. The CDR3 region is CSVDYRGMNTEAFF. For the CDR3, the DNA is TGCAGCGTGGACTACAGGGGAATGAACACTGAAGCTTTCTTT.

This clone has just a few counts. A read error may account for a junction end that differs from germline. V gene TRBV4-1 combines with J gene TRBJ2-1; D is possibly TRBD1 (5 bases). Germline V CDR1 and CDR2: MGHRA, YSYEKL. The CDR3 spans 16 residues. The CDR3 reads CASNQDSARTTPEQFF. CDR3 nucleotide sequence: TGCGCCAGCAACCAAGATTCGGCGCGGACAACTCCTGAGCAGTTCTTC.